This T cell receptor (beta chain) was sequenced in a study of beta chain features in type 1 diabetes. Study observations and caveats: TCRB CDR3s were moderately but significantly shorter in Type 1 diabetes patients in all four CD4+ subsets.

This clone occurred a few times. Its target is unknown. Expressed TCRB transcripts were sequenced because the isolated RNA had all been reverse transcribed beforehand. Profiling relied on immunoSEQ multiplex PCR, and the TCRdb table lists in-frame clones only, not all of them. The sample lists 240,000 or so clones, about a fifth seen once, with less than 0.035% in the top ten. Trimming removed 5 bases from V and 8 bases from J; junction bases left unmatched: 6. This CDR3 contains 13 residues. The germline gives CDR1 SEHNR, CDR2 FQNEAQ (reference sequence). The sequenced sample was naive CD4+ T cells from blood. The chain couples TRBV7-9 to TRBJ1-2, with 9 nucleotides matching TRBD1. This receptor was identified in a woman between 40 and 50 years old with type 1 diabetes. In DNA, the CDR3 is TGTGCCAGCAGCCAGGGACAGGGCGACGGCTACACCTTC. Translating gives CASSQGQGDGYTF. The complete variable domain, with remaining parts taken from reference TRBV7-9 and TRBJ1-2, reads DTGVSQNPRHKITKRGQNVTFRCDPISEHNRLYWYRQTLGQGPEFLTYFQNEAQLEKSRLLSDRFSAERPKGSFSTLEIQRTEQGDSAMYLCASSQGQGDGYTFGSGTRLTVV.